This record covers a single TCR beta chain. This specimen includes other DNA sequences encoding the same CDR3. The source of the sample is a study of shared clonotypes between healthy human individuals. Only in-frame clones appear in the TCRdb table, and some are missing; sequencing was by immunoSEQ multiplex PCR. The repertoire holds more than 550,000 clones, with 72% as singletons. Germline lookup yields CDR1 KGHSH and CDR2 LQKENI. The CDR3 spans 14 residues. The junction had 4 bases not matched to a gene; V was cut back by 3 bases and J by 6 bases. The sample consisted of memory CD4+ T cells sorted from blood. Subset denoted: CD45RA-negative fraction. The chain has TRBV18 and TRBJ1-1; 10 bases are a match to TRBD1. This sequence originates from a woman aged 30 to 39 in good health. The CDR3 DNA reads TGTGCCAGCTCACCCCTGGACAGGGGGGCTGAAGCTTTCTTT. Protein sequence: CASSPLDRGAEAFF.